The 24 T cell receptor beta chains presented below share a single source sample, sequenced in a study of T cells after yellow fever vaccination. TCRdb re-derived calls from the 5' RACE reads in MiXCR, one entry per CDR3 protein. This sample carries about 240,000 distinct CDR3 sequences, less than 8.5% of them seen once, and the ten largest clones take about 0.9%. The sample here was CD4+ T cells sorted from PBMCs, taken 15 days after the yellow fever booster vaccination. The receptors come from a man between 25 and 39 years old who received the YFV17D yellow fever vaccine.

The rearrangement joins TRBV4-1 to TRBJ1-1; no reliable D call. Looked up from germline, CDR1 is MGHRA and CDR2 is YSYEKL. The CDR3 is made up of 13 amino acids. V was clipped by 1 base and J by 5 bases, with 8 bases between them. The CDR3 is CASSQGVGTEAFF. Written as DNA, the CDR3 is TGCGCCAGCAGCCAAGGAGTCGGGACTGAAGCTTTCTTT.

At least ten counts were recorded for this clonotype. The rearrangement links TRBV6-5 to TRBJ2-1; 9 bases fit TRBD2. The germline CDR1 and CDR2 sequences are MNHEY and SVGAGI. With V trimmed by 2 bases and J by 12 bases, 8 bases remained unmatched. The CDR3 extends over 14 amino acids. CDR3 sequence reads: CASSYGGRGLGQFF. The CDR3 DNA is TGTGCCAGCAGTTACGGCGGGAGGGGGTTGGGGCAGTTCTTC.

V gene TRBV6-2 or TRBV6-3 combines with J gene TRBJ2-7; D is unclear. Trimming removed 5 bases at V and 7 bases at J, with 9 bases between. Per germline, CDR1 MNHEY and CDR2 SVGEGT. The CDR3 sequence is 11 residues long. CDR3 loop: CASSAPLEQYF. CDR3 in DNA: TGTGCCAGCAGTGCCCCGTTGGAGCAGTACTTC.

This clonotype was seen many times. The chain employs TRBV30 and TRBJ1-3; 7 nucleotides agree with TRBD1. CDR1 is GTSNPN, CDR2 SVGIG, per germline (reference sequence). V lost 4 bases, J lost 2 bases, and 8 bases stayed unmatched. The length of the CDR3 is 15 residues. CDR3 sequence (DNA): TGTGCCTGGAAACCGGGACAGTTAGCTGGAAACACCATATATTTT. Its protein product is CAWKPGQLAGNTIYF. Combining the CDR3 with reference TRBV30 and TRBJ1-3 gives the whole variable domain SQTIHQWPATLVQPVGSPLSLECTVEGTSNPNLYWYRQAAGRGLQLLFYSVGIGQISSEVPQNLSASRPQDRQFILSSKKLLLSDSGFYLCAWKPGQLAGNTIYFGEGSWLTVV.

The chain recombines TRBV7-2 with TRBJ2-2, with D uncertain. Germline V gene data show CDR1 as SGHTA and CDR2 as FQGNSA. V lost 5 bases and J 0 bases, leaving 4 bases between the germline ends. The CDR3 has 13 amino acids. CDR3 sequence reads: CASSAPNTGELFF. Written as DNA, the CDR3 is TGTGCCAGCAGCGCTCCGAACACCGGGGAGCTGTTTTTT.

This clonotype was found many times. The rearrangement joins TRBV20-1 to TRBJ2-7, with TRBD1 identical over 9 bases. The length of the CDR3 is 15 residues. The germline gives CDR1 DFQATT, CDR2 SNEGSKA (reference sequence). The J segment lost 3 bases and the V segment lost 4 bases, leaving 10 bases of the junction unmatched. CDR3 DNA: TGCAGTGCTACCGGGGCCCCGGGACAGGGCTACGAGCAGTACTTC. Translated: CSATGAPGQGYEQYF.

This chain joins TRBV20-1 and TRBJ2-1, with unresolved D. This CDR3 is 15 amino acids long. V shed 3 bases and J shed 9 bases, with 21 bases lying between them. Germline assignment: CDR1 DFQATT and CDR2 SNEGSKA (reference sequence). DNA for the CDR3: TGCAGTGCTAGCCCCCCCTCAAATCCGAGGACTGAGCAGTTCTTC. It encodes CSASPPSNPRTEQFF.

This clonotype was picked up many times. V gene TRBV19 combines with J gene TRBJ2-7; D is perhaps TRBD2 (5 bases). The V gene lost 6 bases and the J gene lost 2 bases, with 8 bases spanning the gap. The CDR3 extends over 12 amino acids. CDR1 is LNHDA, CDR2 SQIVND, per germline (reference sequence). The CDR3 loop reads CASSQRPYEQYF. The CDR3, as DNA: TGTGCCAGTAGCCAGCGGCCCTACGAGCAGTACTTC.

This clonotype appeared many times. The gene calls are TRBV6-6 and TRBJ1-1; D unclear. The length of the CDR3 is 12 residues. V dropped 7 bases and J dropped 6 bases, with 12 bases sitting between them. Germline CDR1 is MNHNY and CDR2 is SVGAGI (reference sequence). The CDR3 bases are TGTGCCAGCAAAGAGGGCGAGGCTGAAGCTTTCTTT. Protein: CASKEGEAEAFF.

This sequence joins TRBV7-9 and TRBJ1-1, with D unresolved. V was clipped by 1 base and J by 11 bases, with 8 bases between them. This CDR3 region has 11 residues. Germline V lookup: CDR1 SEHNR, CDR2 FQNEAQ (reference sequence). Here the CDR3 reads CASSLGLGAFF. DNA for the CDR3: TGTGCCAGCAGCTTAGGGTTGGGCGCTTTCTTT. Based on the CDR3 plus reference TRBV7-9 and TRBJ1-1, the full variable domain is DTGVSQNPRHKITKRGQNVTFRCDPISEHNRLYWYRQTLGQGPEFLTYFQNEAQLEKSRLLSDRFSAERPKGSFSTLEIQRTEQGDSAMYLCASSLGLGAFFGQGTRLTVV.

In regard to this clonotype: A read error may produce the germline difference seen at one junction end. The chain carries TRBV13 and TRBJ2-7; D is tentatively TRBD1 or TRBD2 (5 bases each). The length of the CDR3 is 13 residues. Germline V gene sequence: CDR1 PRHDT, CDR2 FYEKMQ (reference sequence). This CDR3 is CAISPGHLYEQYF. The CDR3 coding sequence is TGTGCCATCAGCCCGGGGCACCTCTACGAGCAGTACTTC.

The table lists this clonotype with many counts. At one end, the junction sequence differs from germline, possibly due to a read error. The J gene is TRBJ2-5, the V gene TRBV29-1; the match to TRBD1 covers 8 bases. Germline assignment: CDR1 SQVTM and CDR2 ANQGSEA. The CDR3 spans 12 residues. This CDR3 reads CSIDRGAETQYF. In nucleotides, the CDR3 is TGCAGCATTGACAGGGGCGCGGAGACCCAGTACTTC.

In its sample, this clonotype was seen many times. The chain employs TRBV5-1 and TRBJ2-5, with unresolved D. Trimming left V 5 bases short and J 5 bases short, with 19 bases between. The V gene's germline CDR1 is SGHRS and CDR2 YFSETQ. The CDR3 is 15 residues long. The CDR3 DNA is TGCGCCAGCAGATCCCCCTCCGGTGCCGGGGAGACCCAGTACTTC. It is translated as CASRSPSGAGETQYF.

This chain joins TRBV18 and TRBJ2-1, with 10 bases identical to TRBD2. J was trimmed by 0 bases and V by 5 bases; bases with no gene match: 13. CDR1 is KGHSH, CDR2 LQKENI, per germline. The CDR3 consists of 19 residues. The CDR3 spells CASSTLGGASGSSYNEQFF. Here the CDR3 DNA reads TGTGCCAGCTCAACCCTCGGGGGCGCTAGCGGGAGCTCCTACAATGAGCAGTTCTTC.

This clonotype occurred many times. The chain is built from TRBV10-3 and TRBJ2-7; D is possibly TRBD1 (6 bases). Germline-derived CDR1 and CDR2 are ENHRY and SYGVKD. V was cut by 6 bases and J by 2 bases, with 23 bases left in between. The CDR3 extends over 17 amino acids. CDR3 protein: CAIRADSKGEQPYEQYF. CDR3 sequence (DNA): TGTGCCATCAGGGCGGACAGCAAGGGGGAACAGCCCTACGAGCAGTACTTC.

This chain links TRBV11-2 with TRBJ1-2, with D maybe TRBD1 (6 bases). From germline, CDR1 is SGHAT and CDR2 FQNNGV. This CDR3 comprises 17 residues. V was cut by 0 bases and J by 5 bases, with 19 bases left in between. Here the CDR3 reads CASSLEAGGGFGYGYTF. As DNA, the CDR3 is TGTGCCAGCAGCTTAGAGGCCGGAGGGGGGTTTGGATATGGCTACACCTTC.

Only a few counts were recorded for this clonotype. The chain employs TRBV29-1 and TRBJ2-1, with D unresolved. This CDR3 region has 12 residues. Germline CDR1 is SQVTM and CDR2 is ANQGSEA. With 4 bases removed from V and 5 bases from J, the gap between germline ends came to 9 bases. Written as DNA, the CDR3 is TGCAGCGTTGCCCACCGGGACAATGAGCAGTTCTTC. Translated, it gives CSVAHRDNEQFF.

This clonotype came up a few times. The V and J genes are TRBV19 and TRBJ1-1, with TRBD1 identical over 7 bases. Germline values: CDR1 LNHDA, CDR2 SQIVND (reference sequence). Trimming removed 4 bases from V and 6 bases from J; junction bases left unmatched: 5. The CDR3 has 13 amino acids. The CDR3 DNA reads TGTGCCAGTAGTAGGGCAGGGGGTTCTGAAGCTTTCTTT. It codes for CASSRAGGSEAFF.

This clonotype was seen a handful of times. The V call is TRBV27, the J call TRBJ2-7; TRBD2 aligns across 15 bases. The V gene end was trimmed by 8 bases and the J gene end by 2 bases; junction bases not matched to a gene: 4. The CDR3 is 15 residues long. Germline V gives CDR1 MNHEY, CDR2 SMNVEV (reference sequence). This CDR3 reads CASGTSGRSAYEQYF. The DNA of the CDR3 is TGTGCCAGCGGGACTAGCGGGAGGAGTGCCTACGAGCAGTACTTC.

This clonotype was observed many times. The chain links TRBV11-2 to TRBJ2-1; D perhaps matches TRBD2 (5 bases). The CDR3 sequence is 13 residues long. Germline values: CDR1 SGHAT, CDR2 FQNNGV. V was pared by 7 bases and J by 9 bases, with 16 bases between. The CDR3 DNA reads TGTGCCAGCAAAGACTACGACCCGGCTGAGCAGTTCTTC. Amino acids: CASKDYDPAEQFF.

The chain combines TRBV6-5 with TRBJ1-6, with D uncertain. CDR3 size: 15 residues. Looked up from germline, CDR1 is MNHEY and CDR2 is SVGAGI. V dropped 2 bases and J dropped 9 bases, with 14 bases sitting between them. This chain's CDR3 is CASSYGGILSSPLHF. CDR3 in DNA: TGTGCCAGCAGTTACGGAGGCATCTTGAGTTCACCCCTCCACTTT.

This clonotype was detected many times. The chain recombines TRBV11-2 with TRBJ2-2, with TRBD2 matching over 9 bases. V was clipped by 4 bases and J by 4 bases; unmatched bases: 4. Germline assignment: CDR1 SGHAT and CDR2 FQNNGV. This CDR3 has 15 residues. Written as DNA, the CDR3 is TGTGCCAGCAGCTCTAGCGGGGCCCCCACCGGGGAGCTGTTTTTT. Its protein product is CASSSSGAPTGELFF.

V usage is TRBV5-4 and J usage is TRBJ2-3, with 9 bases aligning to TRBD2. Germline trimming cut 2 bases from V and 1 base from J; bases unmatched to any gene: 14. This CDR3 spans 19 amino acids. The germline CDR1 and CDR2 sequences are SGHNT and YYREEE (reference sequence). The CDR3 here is CASSFVAWAGGPGTDTQYF. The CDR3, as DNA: TGTGCCAGCAGCTTCGTTGCTTGGGCGGGAGGGCCTGGCACAGATACGCAGTATTTT. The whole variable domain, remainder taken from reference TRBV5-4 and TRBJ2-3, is ETGVTQSPTHLIKTRGQQVTLRCSSQSGHNTVSWYQQALGQGPQFIFQYYREEENGRGNFPPRFSGLQFPNYSSELNVNALELDDSALYLCASSFVAWAGGPGTDTQYFGPGTRLTVL.

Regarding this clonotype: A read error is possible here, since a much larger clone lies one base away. CDR3 sequence (DNA): TGTGCCAGCAGGGACAGGGCTTTCACCTACGAGCAGTACTTC. Protein product: CASRDRAFTYEQYF. The chain couples TRBV6-1 to TRBJ2-7; the match to TRBD1 covers 8 bases. The CDR3 loop spans 14 amino acids. Per the germline V gene, CDR1 is MNHNS and CDR2 is SASEGT. V shed 6 bases, J shed 2 bases, and the junction held 6 bases outside the gene matches.